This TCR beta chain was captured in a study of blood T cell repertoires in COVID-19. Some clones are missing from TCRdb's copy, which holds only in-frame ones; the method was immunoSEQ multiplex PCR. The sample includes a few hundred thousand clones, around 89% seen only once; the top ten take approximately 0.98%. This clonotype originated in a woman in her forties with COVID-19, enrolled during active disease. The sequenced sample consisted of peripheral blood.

CDR3: CASSSSGTSTGELFF. In DNA form, the CDR3 reads TGTGCCAGTAGCTCCTCAGGGACTAGCACCGGGGAGCTGTTTTTT. V usage is TRBV19 and J usage is TRBJ2-2; 8 nucleotides line up with TRBD2. The CDR3 is 15 residues long. Germline V gives CDR1 LNHDA, CDR2 SQIVND (reference sequence). With 6 bases clipped from V and 4 bases from J, the junction kept 7 bases outside the gene matches.